This T cell receptor (beta chain) was recovered during a study of cytomegalovirus exposure and HLA in healthy donors (dated by TCRdb to about 2017). In the study overall: According to an earlier analysis of 550 to 700 of the donors, about 179 million T cells yielded 90 million to 130 million unique TCR beta sequences and 276 Gb of sequence data. The T cell repertoires of roughly 660 subjects were profiled by immunosequencing and related to cytomegalovirus serostatus. Five DR-DQ haplotypes were treated as single units for association and clustering because of strong linkage in the cohort. Alongside the repertoire data, information on donor age, sex, ethnicity and CMV serostatus was compiled. Typing coverage differed by locus: A, B, C, DRB1 and DQB1 were typed in about 620-640 donors, DQA1 in about 500, DPA1 in around 610, and DPB1 in approximately 450. Genome-wide SNP genotypes for about 65% of the roughly 670 donors were used in a later genetic analysis, which treated that subset as a discovery cohort. Approximately 330 gigabases of sequencing data and roughly 81 million unique TCR sequences made up an early release that covered approximately 700 HLA-typed donors. Across under 500 genotyped donors of the cohort, an average of about 200,000 unique TCR beta nucleotide sequences per donor were sequenced, and approximately 19% of those sequences were non-productive. Besides the first cohort of under 700 subjects, a separate validation cohort made up of 120 different subjects was used. HLA typing included class I and class II loci at four-digit resolution. The aim of the study was to test whether cataloging public T cell receptors could identify signatures of past pathogen exposure. A later analysis re-analyzed previously published TCR beta repertoires from 666 donors and added high-resolution HLA genotyping to study TCR occurrence patterns. Of the roughly 420 genotyped donors, 80% to 90% were placed in the genetic ancestry cluster associated with self-reported Caucasian donors. An earlier analysis of 587 of the donors used high-throughput TCR beta sequencing to judge whether each TCR beta V gene segment behaved as functional or pseudogenic. Every repertoire in the discovery cohort had been generated on one and the same sequencing platform. To predict cytomegalovirus infection status, the study brought together high-throughput TCR immunosequencing, statistical association of individual TCRs with disease status, and machine learning. Rather than using new phenotypic data, the later analysis identified candidate immune exposures from TCR beta sequences and from how often those sequences occurred across donors. Results the study describes overall, beyond this receptor: When HLA alleles, especially DR and DQ, strongly co-occurred, attributing TCR associations to individual alleles was difficult. Most TCR sequences were observed very rarely across donors, whereas some public TCRs were present in many individuals. Only TCR beta chains were sequenced in this cohort, and the absence of alpha or paired-chain data limited detectable features. In both the original and validation cohorts, the classifier was reported to diagnose cytomegalovirus status with high specificity and sensitivity. For the cohort, immune exposure information was limited to CMV serostatus. In an earlier analysis of under 600 of the donors, most TCR beta V segments were observed in productive rearrangements about 87% or about 30% of the time, broadly matching IMGT annotations. In a later analysis, 16,951 TCR beta sequences were associated with specific HLA alleles at a false discovery rate of 0.05. In a later analysis, most CMV-associated TCR beta chains were found to appear HLA-restricted, with HLA associations seemingly driven largely by CMV exposure. Compared with the roughly 700-donor mean, donors in an Asian-associated ancestry cluster had fewer N-insertions in productive TCRs, according to a later genetic analysis. Because HLA typing was unavailable for some donors at each locus, only the typed subset was used in association tests. Correlated functional status among segregating V segments might reflect linkage disequilibrium, but an unknown experimental factor could not be ruled out. In a later analysis, TCR association rates were found to vary across HLA loci, with the most associated TCRs seen for DRB1 alleles and the fewest for HLA-C alleles. The study listed 170 or so TCR beta chains as associated with cytomegalovirus. In a later analysis, HLA-associated TCR beta chains were found to be more clonally expanded and to have lower generation probabilities than equally common non-associated chains. Several of the top co-occurrence clusters appeared to be linked to parvovirus B19, influenza, CMV and Epstein-Barr virus, according to a later analysis. A cluster of highly shared sequence variants was judged likely to represent a technical artifact of the sequencing pipeline. In a later genetic analysis, a missense DCLRE1C variant was associated with V-gene and J-gene trimming of TCR beta chains, and the association was replicated in an independent cohort. A few of the identified cytomegalovirus-associated TCR beta chains were confirmed in vitro to be specific for cytomegalovirus antigens. Seventeen rarely observed V segments, including chromosome 9 orphons, were excluded from the earlier analysis of just under 600 of the donors because counts were too low. It was suggested by the authors that the approach could potentially be generalized to other disease states and immunological phenotypes. Sequencing depth was assumed to be roughly uniform across donors in the presence/absence analyses, though that assumption may not hold. A further reported finding was that TCR beta sequences accurately predicted the HLA-A and HLA-B alleles for most subjects in the first cohort.

On this clone itself: The clone's antigen remains unknown. Qualities for individual bases were not recorded, and no much larger clone is one base off.

The library was prepared using the immunoSEQ multiplex PCR assay. A mixture of 60 forward primers for TCR Vbeta segments and 13 reverse primers for TCR Jbeta segments was used in the multiplex PCR. Amplification of the CDR3 region of rearranged TCR beta genes was performed with a multiplex PCR assay on genomic DNA. The Illumina HiSeq System was used to sequence the amplified TCR beta libraries as 87-base-pair reads. Processing in the source paper ran as follows. A later analysis tallied 75 million to 85 million unique TCR beta chains across the 666 repertoires, and some 10 million of those chains were shared by two or more donors. A nearest-neighbor algorithm error-corrected the raw reads and collapsed the reads into unique sequences, merging closely related sequences to remove PCR and sequencing errors. To assign V, D and J gene segments, CDR3 sequences were aligned to IMGT reference sequences. For a sequence to be retained, a match of at least six nucleotides was required to both a V gene segment and a J gene segment. A rearrangement counted as productive if the CDR3 had no stop codons and remained in frame with V and J, and every other rearrangement counted as non-productive. Following IMGT convention, CDR3 was defined as the stretch from the second conserved V-encoded cysteine up to the conserved J-encoded phenylalanine. The earlier analysis of around 640 of the donors excluded sequences that lacked an unambiguous match to a single V gene segment. In an earlier analysis of approximately 610 of the donors, V segments were called functional above 56.7% productive rearrangements and were called segregating when the between-donor standard deviation exceeded 5%. A statistical classification framework was built to diagnose cytomegalovirus status from the catalog of TCR beta chain sequences. A later analysis assigned V and J genes by comparing TCR nucleotide sequences with IMGT/GENE-DB human TR gene sequences. The TCRdist pipeline was used in a later analysis to assign CDR3 sequences and most-parsimonious VDJ recombination scenarios. In a later analysis, each TCR beta chain was defined by its CDR3 amino acid sequence together with its V-gene family, and reads lacking a unique V-gene family were excluded. As a way to deal with suspected cross-contamination and a sequencing artifact, a later analysis dropped roughly 600 nucleotide sequences that were highly shared and had low generation probability. A later analysis calculated a clonal expansion index for each public chain from normalized within-repertoire ranks of inferred template counts. In a later analysis, generation probabilities were computed with a VDJ recombination model fitted to out-of-frame rearrangements, and the resulting probabilities were checked against IGoR. In a later analysis, TCR-TCR, TCR-HLA and TCR-CMV co-occurrence was scored with hypergeometric tests, and a repertoire-size bias correction was applied to TCR pairs. False discovery rates were estimated in a later analysis by permuting HLA or CMV assignments 20 times. In a later analysis, co-occurring TCRs were grouped using DBSCAN, and TCRdist sequence similarity was added for clustering within HLA-allele-positive subsets. Co-occurrence clustering excluded repertoires with fewer than 30,000 or more than 120,000 public chains, plus five with anomalous nucleotide sharing. What TCRdb holds here is the immuneACCESS table cut down to in-frame rearrangements. Part of the clones is not present; checked against another copy, under half of the missing clones reflect an unresolved V gene, and the others are unexplained. The V and J calls and the clone size are those of that table, but D and trimming were determined from the DNA. The sample table shows about 110,000 clones, and roughly 79% are seen once. The top ten clonotypes cover 1% to 1.5% of the sample.

In total, 666 healthy bone marrow donors made up the cohort. Cohort members were all nominally healthy when sampled, although unrecorded immune exposures were likely present. The donor was CMV seronegative and belonged to the group of over 350 seronegative cohort members. Each donor provided a peripheral blood sample, and peripheral blood mononuclear cells were used for TCR beta sequencing. The Qiagen DNeasy Blood Extraction Kit was used to extract genomic DNA from the blood cell samples. This TCR was sampled from a middle-aged man in good health and CMV-seronegative. The material sequenced was PBMCs.

The CDR3 protein is CASSSVLTRANYGYTF. The base sequence is TGTGCCAGCAGCTCGGTCTTGACCCGGGCTAACTATGGCTACACCTTC. The chain couples TRBV13 to TRBJ1-2; the D gene cannot be named for sure. Sequences PRHDT (CDR1) and FYEKMQ (CDR2) are obtained from the germline V gene (reference sequence). V drops 4 bases and J drops 0 bases, leaving 15 bases in between. From the cysteine through the phenylalanine, the CDR3 covers 16 amino acids. The only DNA kept is the CDR3, 48 bases in frame from the first base.